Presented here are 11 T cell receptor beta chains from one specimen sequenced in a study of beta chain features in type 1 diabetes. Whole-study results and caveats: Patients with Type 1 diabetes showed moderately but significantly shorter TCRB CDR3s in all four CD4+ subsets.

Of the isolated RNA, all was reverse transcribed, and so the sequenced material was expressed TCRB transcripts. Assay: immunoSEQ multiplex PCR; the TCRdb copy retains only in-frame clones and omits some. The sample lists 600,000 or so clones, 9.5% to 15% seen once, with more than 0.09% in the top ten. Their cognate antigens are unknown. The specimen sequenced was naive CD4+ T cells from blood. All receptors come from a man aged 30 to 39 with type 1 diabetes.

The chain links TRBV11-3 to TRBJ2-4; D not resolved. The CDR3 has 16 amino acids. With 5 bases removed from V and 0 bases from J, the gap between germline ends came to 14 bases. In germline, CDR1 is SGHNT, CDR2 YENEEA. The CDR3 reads CASSPLTGLAKNIQYF. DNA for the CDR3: TGTGCCAGCAGCCCCCTGACGGGCTTAGCCAAAAACATTCAGTACTTC.

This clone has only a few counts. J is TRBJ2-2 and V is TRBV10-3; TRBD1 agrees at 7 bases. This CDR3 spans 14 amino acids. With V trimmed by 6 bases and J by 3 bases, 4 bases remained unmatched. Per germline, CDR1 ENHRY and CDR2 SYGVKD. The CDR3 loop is CAIRPGQDTGELFF. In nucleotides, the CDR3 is TGTGCCATCAGGCCAGGACAGGACACCGGGGAGCTGTTTTTT.

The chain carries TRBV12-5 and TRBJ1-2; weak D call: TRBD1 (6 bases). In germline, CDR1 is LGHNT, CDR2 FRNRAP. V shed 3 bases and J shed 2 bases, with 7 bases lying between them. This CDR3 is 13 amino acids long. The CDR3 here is CASGFTGNYGYTF. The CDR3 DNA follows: TGTGCTAGTGGTTTCACAGGGAACTATGGCTACACCTTC.

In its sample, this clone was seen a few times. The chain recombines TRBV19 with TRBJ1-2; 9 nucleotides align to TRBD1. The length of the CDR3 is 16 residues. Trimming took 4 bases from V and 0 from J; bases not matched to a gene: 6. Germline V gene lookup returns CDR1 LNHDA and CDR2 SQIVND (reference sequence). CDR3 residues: CASSTWDRETNYGYTF. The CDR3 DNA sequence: TGTGCCAGTAGTACTTGGGACAGGGAGACTAACTATGGCTACACCTTC.

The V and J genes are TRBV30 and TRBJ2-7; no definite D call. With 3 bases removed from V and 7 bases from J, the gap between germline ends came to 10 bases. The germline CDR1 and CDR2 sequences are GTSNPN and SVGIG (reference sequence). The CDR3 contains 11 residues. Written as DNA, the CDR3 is TGTGCCTGGAGCACCGTTTATGAGCAGTACTTC. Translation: CAWSTVYEQYF.

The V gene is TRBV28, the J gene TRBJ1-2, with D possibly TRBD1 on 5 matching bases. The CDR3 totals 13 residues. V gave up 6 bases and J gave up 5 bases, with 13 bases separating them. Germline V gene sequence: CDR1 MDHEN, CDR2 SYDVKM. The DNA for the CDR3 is TGTGCCAGCAGGCCGGGGCCGCATTATGGCTACACCTTC. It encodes CASRPGPHYGYTF.

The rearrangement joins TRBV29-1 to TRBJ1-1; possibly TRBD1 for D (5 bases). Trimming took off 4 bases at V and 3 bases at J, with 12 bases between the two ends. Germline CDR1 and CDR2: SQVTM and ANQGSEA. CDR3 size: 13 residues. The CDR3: CSVVHGTYTEAFF. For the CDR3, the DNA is TGCAGCGTTGTTCACGGGACTTACACTGAAGCTTTCTTT.

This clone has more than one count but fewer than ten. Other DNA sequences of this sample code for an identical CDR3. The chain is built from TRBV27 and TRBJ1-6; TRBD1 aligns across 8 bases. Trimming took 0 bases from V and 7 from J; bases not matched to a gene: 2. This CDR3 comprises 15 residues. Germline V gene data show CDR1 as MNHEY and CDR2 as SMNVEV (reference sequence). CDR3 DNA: TGTGCCAGCAGTTTATCTTGGACAGGGAATTCACCCCTCCACTTT. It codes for CASSLSWTGNSPLHF.

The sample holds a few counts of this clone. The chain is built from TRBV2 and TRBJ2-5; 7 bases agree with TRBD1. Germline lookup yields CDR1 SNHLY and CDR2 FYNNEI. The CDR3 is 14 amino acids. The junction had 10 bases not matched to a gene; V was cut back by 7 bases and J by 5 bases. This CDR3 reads CASTPRTGSETQYF. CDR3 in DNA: TGTGCCAGCACCCCAAGGACAGGCAGCGAGACCCAGTACTTC. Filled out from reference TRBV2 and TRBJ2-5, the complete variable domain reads EPEVTQTPSHQVTQMGQEVILRCVPISNHLYFYWYRQILGQKVEFLVSFYNNEISEKSEIFDDQFSVERPDGSNFTLKIRSTKLEDSAMYFCASTPRTGSETQYFGPGTRLLVL.

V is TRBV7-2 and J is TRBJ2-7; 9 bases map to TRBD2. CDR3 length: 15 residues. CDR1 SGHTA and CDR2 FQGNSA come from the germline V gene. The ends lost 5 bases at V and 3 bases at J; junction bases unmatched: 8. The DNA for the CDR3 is TGTGCCAGCAGCCAGTCAGGACTAGCGAGCTACGAGCAGTACTTC. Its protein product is CASSQSGLASYEQYF. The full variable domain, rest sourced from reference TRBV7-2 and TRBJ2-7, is GAGVSQSPSNKVTEKGKDVELRCDPISGHTALYWYRQSLGQGLEFLIYFQGNSAPDKSGLPSDRFSAERTGGSVSTLTIQRTQQEDSAVYLCASSQSGLASYEQYFGPGTRLTVT.

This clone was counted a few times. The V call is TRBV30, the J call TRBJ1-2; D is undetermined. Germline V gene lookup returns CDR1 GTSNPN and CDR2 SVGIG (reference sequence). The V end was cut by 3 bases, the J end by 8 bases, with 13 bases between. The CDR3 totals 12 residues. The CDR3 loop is CAWRRADWGYTF. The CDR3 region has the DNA TGTGCCTGGAGGAGGGCGGACTGGGGCTACACCTTC.